This TCR beta chain was profiled in a study of cytomegalovirus exposure and HLA in healthy donors. Of note for this clone: Its matching antigen is unknown.

Overall study results and limits: In a later analysis, first-cohort TCR clusters were found to tend to co-occur in the approximately 120 validation repertoires. Cytomegalovirus status was reportedly diagnosed by the classifier with high specificity and sensitivity.

TCRdb's table, derived via immunoSEQ multiplex PCR, lists solely in-frame clones and lacks some. This sample yields some 140,000 clones, of which 86% are seen a single time; under 25% belongs to the top ten. The CDR3 sequence is 17 residues long. V trimming: 1 base; J trimming: 5 bases; junction bases outside the gene matches: 5. The germline CDR1 and CDR2 sequences are SGHTA and FQGNSA. The gene calls are TRBV7-2 and TRBJ2-3; 14 bases line up with TRBD2. The sequence derives from a man aged 18 to 29 in good health and CMV-seropositive. The sequenced material came from PBMCs. CDR3 sequence: CASSLEGLAGVVDTQYF. CDR3 DNA sequence: TGTGCCAGCAGCTTAGAGGGACTAGCGGGAGTGGTAGATACGCAGTATTTT.